This T cell receptor (beta chain) was identified in a study of cytomegalovirus exposure and HLA in healthy donors. General study findings and limits: The tendency of first-cohort TCR clusters to co-occur in the 110 or so validation repertoires emerged from a later analysis. There were 150 to 200 TCR beta chains listed as cytomegalovirus-associated.

The protocol was immunoSEQ multiplex PCR, while the TCRdb copy is restricted to in-frame clones and leaves out a portion. The data contain fewer than 200,000 clones, around 85% of them seen just once; the ten biggest clones take up roughly 15%. V gave up 4 bases and J gave up 5 bases; unmatched junction bases: 6. CDR1 and CDR2 (germline): KGHSH, LQKENI. The CDR3 has 14 residues. Turning to this clone: Its antigen remains unknown.

The V gene is TRBV18, the J gene TRBJ1-1; 8 bases align to TRBD1. The TCR comes from a man aged 18 to 29 in good health and CMV-seropositive. Sequenced: PBMCs. CDR3 DNA sequence: TGTGCCAGCTCACAAGGACAGGGAGAAACTGAAGCTTTCTTT. This encodes CASSQGQGETEAFF.